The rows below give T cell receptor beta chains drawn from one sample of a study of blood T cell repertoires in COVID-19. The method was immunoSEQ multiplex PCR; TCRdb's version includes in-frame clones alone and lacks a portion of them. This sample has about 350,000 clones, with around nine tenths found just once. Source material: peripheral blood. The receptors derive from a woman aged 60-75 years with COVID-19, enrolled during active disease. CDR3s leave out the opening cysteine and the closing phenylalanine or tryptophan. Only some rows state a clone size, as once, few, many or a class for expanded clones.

cdr3_aa: ASSLDRDTPGGYT
j_call: TRBJ1-2
v_call: TRBV11-2
clone_size: NA

cdr3_aa: ASAGGSGNTIY
j_call: TRBJ1-3
v_call: TRBV18
clone_size: NA

cdr3_aa: ASSDYPGGNIQY
j_call: TRBJ2-4
v_call: TRBV2
clone_size: NA

cdr3_aa: ASSDRGYGYT
j_call: TRBJ1-2
v_call: TRBV5-8
clone_size: NA

cdr3_aa: ASSLVGAGGYT
j_call: TRBJ1-2
v_call: TRBV5-4
clone_size: NA

cdr3_aa: ASSFLDSGGNTIY
j_call: TRBJ1-3
v_call: TRBV28
clone_size: NA

cdr3_aa: ASSTGQGAVEQF
j_call: TRBJ2-1
v_call: TRBV9
clone_size: few

cdr3_aa: ASSFGPRYEQY
j_call: TRBJ2-7
v_call: TRBV5-6
clone_size: NA

cdr3_aa: ASSLGGSRGTDTQY
j_call: TRBJ2-3
v_call: TRBV5-1
clone_size: NA

cdr3_aa: ASSFRTDLSTEAF
j_call: TRBJ1-1
v_call: TRBV13
clone_size: NA

cdr3_aa: ASSFGGAAGTDTQY
j_call: TRBJ2-3
v_call: TRBV5-4
clone_size: few

cdr3_aa: ASSPPLENTGELF
j_call: TRBJ2-2
v_call: TRBV4-1
clone_size: NA

cdr3_aa: ASSRTGGDYGYT
j_call: TRBJ1-2
v_call: TRBV27
clone_size: once

cdr3_aa: ASSISGGYRSNYGYT
j_call: TRBJ1-2
v_call: TRBV19
clone_size: NA

cdr3_aa: AWSLSTDTQY
j_call: TRBJ2-3
v_call: TRBV30
clone_size: NA

cdr3_aa: ASSSGTGGVQETQY
j_call: TRBJ2-5
v_call: TRBV7-2
clone_size: NA

cdr3_aa: ASSQVRQGDTGELF
j_call: TRBJ2-2
v_call: TRBV3-1/TRBV3-2
clone_size: NA

cdr3_aa: ASRSPEGSKSPLH
j_call: TRBJ1-6
v_call: TRBV19
clone_size: NA

cdr3_aa: ASSIEAGTGANVLT
j_call: TRBJ2-6
v_call: TRBV19
clone_size: NA

cdr3_aa: ASSRAALEGYT
j_call: TRBJ1-2
v_call: TRBV7-9
clone_size: NA

cdr3_aa: ASSDTTHADYGYT
j_call: TRBJ1-2
v_call: TRBV2
clone_size: once

cdr3_aa: ASSFGQARETQY
j_call: TRBJ2-5
v_call: TRBV19
clone_size: NA

cdr3_aa: ASSPGHKYEQY
j_call: TRBJ2-7
v_call: TRBV19
clone_size: NA

cdr3_aa: ASSLSLGAAGGETQY
j_call: TRBJ2-5
v_call: TRBV28
clone_size: NA

cdr3_aa: ASSFLGANTEAF
j_call: TRBJ1-1
v_call: TRBV5-1
clone_size: NA

cdr3_aa: ASSLNTGGTTEAF
j_call: TRBJ1-1
v_call: TRBV7-3
clone_size: NA

cdr3_aa: ASSESSSGYGYT
j_call: TRBJ1-2
v_call: TRBV6-1
clone_size: NA

cdr3_aa: ASSLLQGYTEAF
j_call: TRBJ1-1
v_call: TRBV7-9
clone_size: few

cdr3_aa: ASSELRGKGSPLH
j_call: TRBJ1-6
v_call: TRBV6-1
clone_size: once

cdr3_aa: ASRLTSGENEQY
j_call: TRBJ2-7
v_call: TRBV13
clone_size: NA

cdr3_aa: ASSLLGTGAYNSPLH
j_call: TRBJ1-6
v_call: TRBV28
clone_size: NA

cdr3_aa: ASSQVAGGFYEQY
j_call: TRBJ2-7
v_call: TRBV18
clone_size: NA

cdr3_aa: ASSAHRGSGNTIY
j_call: TRBJ1-3
v_call: TRBV6-5
clone_size: NA

cdr3_aa: ASSGQVTDTQY
j_call: TRBJ2-3
v_call: TRBV6-5
clone_size: NA

cdr3_aa: ASSLSGGADTEAF
j_call: TRBJ1-1
v_call: TRBV7-3
clone_size: once

cdr3_aa: ASSQGGDRARPLH
j_call: TRBJ1-6
v_call: TRBV3-1/TRBV3-2
clone_size: NA

cdr3_aa: ASSYLQGNTEAF
j_call: TRBJ1-1
v_call: TRBV5-4
clone_size: NA

cdr3_aa: ASSPRIGQETQY
j_call: TRBJ2-5
v_call: TRBV18
clone_size: NA

cdr3_aa: ASSHHRGGRGTGELF
j_call: TRBJ2-2
v_call: TRBV13
clone_size: once

cdr3_aa: ASRETGELF
j_call: TRBJ2-2
v_call: TRBV4-1
clone_size: NA

cdr3_aa: ASSVVFNQPQH
j_call: TRBJ1-5
v_call: TRBV19
clone_size: NA